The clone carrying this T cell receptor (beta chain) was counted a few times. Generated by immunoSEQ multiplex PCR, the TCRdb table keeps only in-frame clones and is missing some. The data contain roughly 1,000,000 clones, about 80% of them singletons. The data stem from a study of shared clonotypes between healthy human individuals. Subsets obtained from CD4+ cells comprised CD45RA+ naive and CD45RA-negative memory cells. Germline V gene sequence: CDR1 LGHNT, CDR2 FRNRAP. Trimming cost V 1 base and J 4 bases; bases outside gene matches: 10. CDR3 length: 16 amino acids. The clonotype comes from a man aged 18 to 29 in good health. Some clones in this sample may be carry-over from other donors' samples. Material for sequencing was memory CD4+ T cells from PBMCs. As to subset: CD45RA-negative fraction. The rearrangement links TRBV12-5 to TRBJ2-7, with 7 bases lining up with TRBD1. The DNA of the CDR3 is TGTGCTAGTGGTTTGGCACCTGCGGACAGGTTATACGAGCAGTACTTC. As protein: CASGLAPADRLYEQYF.